This entry concerns a single T cell receptor beta chain. Germline CDR1 reads SEHNR; CDR2 reads FQNEAQ (reference sequence). The CDR3 contains 15 residues. Trimming took 2 bases from V and 7 from J; bases not matched to a gene: 5. The sample is drawn from a study of T cell changes during pregnancy in multiple sclerosis. Clones were sequenced by immunoSEQ multiplex PCR, and TCRdb holds only the in-frame ones, with some missing. The profile shows 95,000 to 100,000 clones, about 92% of them singletons. The sequence derives from a female donor in good health, enrolled as a control in a pregnancy study. This chain connects TRBV7-9 to TRBJ2-1, with TRBD2 identical over 10 bases. This specimen was peripheral blood, taken after pregnancy. In DNA form, the CDR3 reads TGTGCCAGCAGCTTAAGCGGGGGGGCCTTTAATGAGCAGTTCTTC. As protein: CASSLSGGAFNEQFF.